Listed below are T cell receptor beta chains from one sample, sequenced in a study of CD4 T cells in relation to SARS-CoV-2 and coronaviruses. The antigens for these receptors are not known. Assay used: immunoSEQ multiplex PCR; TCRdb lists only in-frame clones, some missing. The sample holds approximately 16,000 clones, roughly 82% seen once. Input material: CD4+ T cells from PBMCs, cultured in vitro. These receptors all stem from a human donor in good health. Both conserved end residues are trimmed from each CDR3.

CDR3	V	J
ASSLGRADPNSPLH	TRBV5-1	TRBJ1-6
ASSLAVGDGGGEQY	TRBV5-1	TRBJ2-7
ATSRGAGAFSGANVLT	TRBV15	TRBJ2-6
ASSYSGPRTGELF	TRBV6-5	TRBJ2-2
ASSPTFQGSYEQY	TRBV2	TRBJ2-7
ASSGDGRTEAF	TRBV6-5	TRBJ1-1
AWVPGLNYGYT	TRBV30	TRBJ1-2
ASSQDQANEQF	TRBV3-1/TRBV3-2	TRBJ2-1
ASSDGAFTDTQY	TRBV2	TRBJ2-3
SVAPQQIYGYT	TRBV29-1	TRBJ1-2
ASSESAGMNLPQH	TRBV6-1	TRBJ1-5
ASSYLGPAGLGEQY	TRBV6-6	TRBJ2-7
ASSLWTGGRYT	TRBV11-2	TRBJ1-2
ASSRNRDPETQY	TRBV11-1	TRBJ2-5
ASESTGGTQH	TRBV19	TRBJ1-5
ASSFPVAPQF	TRBV12-3/TRBV12-4	TRBJ2-1
ATSDSRQGQETQY	TRBV24-1	TRBJ2-5
ASSPGATNEKLF	TRBV18	TRBJ1-4
ASRGLSYNEQF	TRBV3-1/TRBV3-2	TRBJ2-1
ASSGQVLETQY	TRBV5-6	TRBJ2-5
ASSPEMPTSGYKQY	TRBV5-5	TRBJ2-3
ASSELQGAGEQY	TRBV2	TRBJ2-7
ASRRYPAQKVGGEQF	TRBV27	TRBJ2-1
ASSPTTRGGMQQY	TRBV3-1/TRBV3-2	TRBJ2-7
ASSLDRGFYEQY	TRBV5-1	TRBJ2-7
ASSRLLAANTGELF	TRBV19	TRBJ2-2
ATKAGLGHTEAF	TRBV14	TRBJ1-1
ASSTNRVGYT	TRBV19	TRBJ1-2
ATSDPAVSFPQETQY	TRBV24-1	TRBJ2-5
ASSPGLAGYTDTQY	TRBV7-3	TRBJ2-3
ASSQFRTGGVQPQH	TRBV6-2/TRBV6-3	TRBJ1-5
ASSGQGDYGYT	TRBV10-1	TRBJ1-2